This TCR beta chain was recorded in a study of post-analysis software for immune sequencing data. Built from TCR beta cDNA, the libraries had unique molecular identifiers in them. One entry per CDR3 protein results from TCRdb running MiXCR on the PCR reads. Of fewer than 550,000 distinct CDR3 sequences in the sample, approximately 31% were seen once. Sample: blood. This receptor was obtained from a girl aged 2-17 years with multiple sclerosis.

The CDR3, as DNA: TGCGCCAGCAGAGACTCAGGCACGAACACCGGGGAGCTGTTTTTT. This sequence encodes CASRDSGTNTGELFF. The J gene is TRBJ2-2, the V gene TRBV5-1, with no clear D. V was clipped by 5 bases and J by 0 bases, with 11 bases between them. The germline V gene encodes CDR1 SGHRS and CDR2 YFSETQ. CDR3 length: 15 residues.